Sequencing of this T cell receptor (beta chain) was carried out in a study of response to subunit inactivated influenza vaccine. Study findings and constraints: It was suggested by the authors that few new T cells are recruited by each seasonal influenza vaccination.

CDR1 is DFQATT and CDR2 is SNEGSKA in the germline V gene (reference sequence). This CDR3 comprises 12 residues. V lost 2 bases, J lost 2 bases, and 6 bases lay in between. TCRdb re-called the RT-PCR reads through MiXCR, storing one row per CDR3 protein. The sample has hundreds of thousands of distinct CDR3 sequences, around 11% seen once; the top ten hold more than 9.5%. In this sample, this clonotype turned up many times. Its antigen remains unknown. A further study also used this sample, focusing on T cells expressing NK-cell markers. That report adds: cDNA encoding TCR beta was synthesized via 5'RACE template switching incorporating UMIs. Seven donors tested HCMV-seropositive and one tested seronegative among the eight sequenced. Once again these clonotypes came out on top in the CD3+CD56-NKG2C+ fraction of a handful of donors.

The rearrangement uses TRBV20-1 and TRBJ2-5; a weak D match, TRBD1 (6 bases). The sequence came from a man aged 45-60 years who received an inactivated influenza vaccine. Sequencing used PBMCs from blood, obtained on the day of vaccination. Written as DNA, the CDR3 is TGCAGTGCTAGAAGGGGGCAAGAGACCCAGTACTTC. It translates to CSARRGQETQYF.